The table lists the clone carrying this T cell receptor (beta chain) with a few counts. This sample was taken from a study of T cells after yellow fever vaccination. Study results and caveats: Peaking faster, on day 5 versus 15, the secondary response was nonetheless weaker.

One entry per CDR3 protein, called by TCRdb with MiXCR from the 5' RACE reads. The sample shows roughly 94,000 distinct CDR3 sequences, over 8% of them seen only once. V was clipped by 6 bases and J by 4 bases; unmatched bases: 5. The CDR3 totals 15 residues. Germline V gene data show CDR1 as MNHEY and CDR2 as SVGEGT. The chain uses TRBV6-2 or TRBV6-3 and TRBJ2-3, with 12 bases aligning to TRBD2. This sequence was found in a man aged 18 to 35 who received the YFV17D yellow fever vaccine. The source material was CD8+ T cells not binding an NS4B(214-222) dextramer, sorted from PBMCs, sampled less than 16 days after the first yellow fever vaccination. The CDR3 sequence: CASRYGLAGSDTQYF. CDR3 DNA: TGTGCCAGCAGGTACGGACTAGCGGGGTCAGATACGCAGTATTTT.